The source of this T cell receptor (beta chain) is a study of blood T cell repertoires in COVID-19 (dated by TCRdb to 2019 to 2021). Background for the entire study: Samples covering the acute and convalescent phases of COVID-19 were provided by collaborators in the United States, Italy and Spain. The samples were drawn from two sources: the first 160 participants of the ongoing ImmuneRACE study, and 1,000 to 1,500 subjects contributed by 6 global collaborators. Where available, HLA class I and class II types were obtained from metadata supplied by the sample provider rather than from assay-based typing. The prospective study material was composed of cDNA or gDNA derived from T cells, B-cell-depleted T cells, or PBMCs. The repertoires were released in a freely available public database intended as a resource for research on the immune response to SARS-CoV-2. Nearly every sample came with metadata listing a de-identified subject ID, COVID-19 status, age in years and sex. Deeply sampled blood TCRbeta repertoires from subjects exposed to, actively infected with, or recovered from COVID-19 were included in the dataset.

One collaborating source in Seattle enrolled patients during active infection and followed them longitudinally through the course of disease. Collaborating institutions collected whole blood in K2EDTA tubes following their own protocols. For TCRbeta analysis, collaborator samples were shipped as frozen whole blood, as isolated PBMCs, or as DNA extracted from either sample type. TCRbeta CDR3 regions were amplified from genomic DNA using the immunoSEQ Assay, a bias-controlled multiplex PCR. As for how the authors treated the data: Within the assay, amplification of reference gene primers was used to estimate how many nucleated cells each sample contained. To quantify the absolute abundance of each unique TCRbeta CDR3 rearrangement, sequence reads were collapsed and filtered. For each sample, productive Simpson clonality was calculated as the square root of Simpson's diversity index over productive rearrangements. This is the immuneACCESS table as TCRdb keeps it, with only in-frame sequences that have V and J called. A part of the clones is gone; compared with another copy, unresolved V genes explain less than half, and the rest is unexplained. That table supplies the V and J calls and clone size; D and trimming were determined from the DNA. The sample data list 230,000 or so clones, and about four fifths of these were observed just once. 7.5% of the sample comes from the top ten.

Of note for this clone: The antigen this receptor binds is unknown. No per-base quality is available; no much larger clone lies one base away.

The CDR3 runs 14 amino acids, cysteine and phenylalanine included. CDR3 DNA only is kept here, 42 bases in frame from base 1. V loses 5 bases of germline sequence and J loses 4 bases, and the interval between the two ends is 14 bases. The germline V gene encodes CDR1 LNHNV and CDR2 YYDKDF (reference sequence). General study outcomes and caveats: How much clinical and demographic metadata was included differed by source and by participant, and the metadata was provided uncurated.

The sequence links TRBV15 to TRBJ1-1; the D gene assignment is ambiguous. The clonotype was recovered from a woman over 75 with COVID-19, enrolled during active disease. The sequenced sample consisted of peripheral blood. This receptor has the CDR3 CATSGRREVTEAFF. The nucleotides are TGTGCCACCAGCGGAAGGAGGGAAGTCACTGAAGCTTTCTTT. Beyond the CDR3, the reference TRBV15 and TRBJ1-1 genes provide the residues; the full variable domain reads: DAMVIQNPRYQVTQFGKPVTLSCSQTLNHNVMYWYQQKSSQAPKLLFHYYDKDFNNEADTPDNFQSRRPNTSFCFLDIRSPGLGDTAMYLCATSGRREVTEAFFGQGTRLTVV.